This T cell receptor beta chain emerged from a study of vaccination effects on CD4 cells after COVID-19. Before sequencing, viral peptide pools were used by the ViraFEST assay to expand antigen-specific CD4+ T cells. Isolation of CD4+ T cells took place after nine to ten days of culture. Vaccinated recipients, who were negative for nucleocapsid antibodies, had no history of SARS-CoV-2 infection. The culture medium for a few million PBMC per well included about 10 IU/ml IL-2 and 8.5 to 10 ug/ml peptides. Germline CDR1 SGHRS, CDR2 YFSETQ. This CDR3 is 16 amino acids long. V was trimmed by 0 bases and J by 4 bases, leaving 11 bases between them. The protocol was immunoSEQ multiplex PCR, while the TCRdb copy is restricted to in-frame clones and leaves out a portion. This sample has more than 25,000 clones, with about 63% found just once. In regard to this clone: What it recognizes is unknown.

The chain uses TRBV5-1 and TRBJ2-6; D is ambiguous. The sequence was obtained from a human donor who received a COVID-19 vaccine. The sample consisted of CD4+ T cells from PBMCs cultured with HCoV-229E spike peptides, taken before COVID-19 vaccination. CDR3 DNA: TGCGCCAGCAGCTTGGTCTATAGGGCAGGGGCCAACGTCCTGACTTTC. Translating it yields CASSLVYRAGANVLTF. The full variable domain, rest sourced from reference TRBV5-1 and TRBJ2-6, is KAGVTQTPRYLIKTRGQQVTLSCSPISGHRSVSWYQQTPGQGLQFLFEYFSETQRNKGNFPGRFSGRQFSNSRSEMNVSTLELGDSALYLCASSLVYRAGANVLTFGAGSRLTVL.